The text below deals with one TCR beta chain. The antigen this receptor binds is unknown. There are no base qualities to consult, and no much larger clone falls within one base. V is cut by 4 bases and J by 0 bases, and the space between the germline ends is 7 bases. Taken from cysteine to phenylalanine, the CDR3 has 14 residues. Only the CDR3 DNA is retained, 42 bases long and in frame from the first base. Taken from the germline V gene, the CDR1 and CDR2 loops are SNHLY and FYNNEI. Taken with the paper, the label for time point translates to: baseline before first vaccination. The vaccinee samples were drawn from two UK trials, COV001 and COV002, one of which was a single-blind randomized controlled phase 2/3 trial testing AZD1222 (ChAdOx1 nCoV-19) in healthy adults. For TCRbeta chain sequencing, PBMC samples from trial participants were taken at day 0 and at day 28 after the second dose. The CDR3 regions of human TCRbeta chains were analyzed by immunosequencing. As for the authors' bioinformatics: Repertoire TCRs were matched against a reference library of SARS-CoV-2-specific TCRs generated with the MIRA antigen-specificity platform. Breadth was defined as the fraction of unique TCRs that were SARS-CoV-2-associated. Depth was defined as the fraction of total T cells that were SARS-CoV-2-associated. Using the MIRA data, each spike-specific TCR was assigned both to the spike region to which the TCR was reactive and to a CD4 or CD8 class. Log10-transformed breadth and depth values were compared by one-way ANOVA with Sidak's multiple comparisons tests. TCRdb stores this immuneACCESS table with in-frame sequences only. Part of the clones is absent; in the studies checked, under half of the shortfall reflects unresolved V genes, and no reason is known for the rest. From that table come the V and J calls and clone size; the DNA was used to work out D and trimming. The sample table holds about 100,000 clones, of which 70% to 90% were seen once. The biggest ten clones account for about 1.4% of the sample.

The data originate from a study of T cell responses to AZD1222 COVID-19 vaccine (dated by TCRdb to the early 2020s). Describing the broader study: Because spike-specific TCR depth and breadth did not differ between the two schedules, AZD1222 recipients who got a second dose at roughly 4 weeks were pooled with those who got a second dose at roughly 12 weeks. Trial participants were enrolled by age into 18-55, 56-69 and 70-plus year subgroups, with roughly 160, 29 and 62 TCR-sequenced participants respectively. TCR sequencing was performed for 230 to 250 trial participants, of whom some 200 were given two doses of AZD1222 and around 25 were given two doses of MenACWY control vaccine.

On the study overall, not on this receptor specifically: Nearly half of unique spike-specific TCRs reportedly recognized epitopes outside regions mutated in the B.1.351 and B.1.1.7 variants. After two AZD1222 doses, spike-specific TCR breadth and depth were significantly higher than at day 0 and than in MenACWY recipients. Only a handful of AZD1222 recipients were SARS-CoV-2 seropositive at baseline, limiting conclusions about previously exposed vaccinees. The whole spike protein was spanned by vaccine-associated CD4 TCRs, and dominant responses were seen in regions 160-218 and 743-854. Because no samples from the day 14 peak response were available, repertoires could be characterized only after the peak T cell response. Participants were mostly white British, with more females than males. The authors suggested clonal diversity may have been underestimated. In the small 56-69-year group, the increase in depth fell short of significance, most likely because of low power.

Sequencing was performed on peripheral blood, taken on day 0 of AZD1222 vaccination. The sequence came from an adult in good health. The V and J genes are TRBV2 and TRBJ2-4, with the D gene too uncertain to name. CDR3 protein: CASSGNLAKNIQYF. The DNA is as follows: TGTGCCAGCAGTGGGAACTTAGCCAAAAACATTCAGTACTTC.